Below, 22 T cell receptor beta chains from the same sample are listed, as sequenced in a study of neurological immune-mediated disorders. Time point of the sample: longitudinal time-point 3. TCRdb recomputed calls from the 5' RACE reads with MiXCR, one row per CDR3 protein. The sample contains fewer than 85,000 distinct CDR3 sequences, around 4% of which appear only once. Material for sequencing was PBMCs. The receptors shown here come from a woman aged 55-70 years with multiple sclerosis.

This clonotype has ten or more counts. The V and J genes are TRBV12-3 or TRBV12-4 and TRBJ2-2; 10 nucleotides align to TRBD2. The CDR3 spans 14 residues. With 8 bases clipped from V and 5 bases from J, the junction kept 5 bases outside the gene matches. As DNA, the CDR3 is TGTGCCAGCCATAGCGGGGGGTGGACCGGGGAGCTGTTTTTT. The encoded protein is CASHSGGWTGELFF.

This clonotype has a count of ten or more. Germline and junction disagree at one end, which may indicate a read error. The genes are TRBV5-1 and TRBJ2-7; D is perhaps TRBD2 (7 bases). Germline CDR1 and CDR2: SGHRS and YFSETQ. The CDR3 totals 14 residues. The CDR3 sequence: CASGFRGGDYEQYF. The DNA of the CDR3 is TGCGCCAGCGGCTTTAGGGGGGGAGACTACGAGCAGTACTTC.

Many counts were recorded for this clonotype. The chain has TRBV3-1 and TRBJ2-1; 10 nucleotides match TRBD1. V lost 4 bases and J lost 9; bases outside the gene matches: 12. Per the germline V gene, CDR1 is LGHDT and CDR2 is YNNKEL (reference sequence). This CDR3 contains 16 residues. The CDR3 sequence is CASSLSGQGMNFEQFF. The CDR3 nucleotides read TGTGCCAGCAGCCTATCGGGACAGGGGATGAATTTTGAGCAGTTCTTC.

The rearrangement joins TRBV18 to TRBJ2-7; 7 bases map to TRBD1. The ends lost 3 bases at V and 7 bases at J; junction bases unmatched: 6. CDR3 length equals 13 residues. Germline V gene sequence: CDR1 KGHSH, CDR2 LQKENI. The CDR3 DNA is TGTGCCAGCTCACCCTGGCAGGGGGTGGAGCAGTACTTC. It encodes CASSPWQGVEQYF.

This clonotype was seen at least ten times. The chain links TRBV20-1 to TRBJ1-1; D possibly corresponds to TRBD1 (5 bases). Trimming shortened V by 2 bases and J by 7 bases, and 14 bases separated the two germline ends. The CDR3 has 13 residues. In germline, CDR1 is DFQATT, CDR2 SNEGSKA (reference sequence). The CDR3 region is CSARLEGRGEAFF. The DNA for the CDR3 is TGCAGTGCTAGACTTGAGGGGCGAGGTGAAGCTTTCTTT.

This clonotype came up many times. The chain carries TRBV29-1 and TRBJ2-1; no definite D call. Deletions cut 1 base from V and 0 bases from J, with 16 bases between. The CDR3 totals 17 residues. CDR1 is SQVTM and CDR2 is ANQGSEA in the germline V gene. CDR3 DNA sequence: TGCAGCGTTGAAGCGGTTTTGGACCGGAGCTCCTACAATGAGCAGTTCTTC. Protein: CSVEAVLDRSSYNEQFF.

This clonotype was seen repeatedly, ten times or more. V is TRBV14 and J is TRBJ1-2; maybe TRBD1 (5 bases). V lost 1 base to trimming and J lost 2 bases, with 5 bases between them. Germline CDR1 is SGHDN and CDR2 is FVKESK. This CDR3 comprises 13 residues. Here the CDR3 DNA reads TGTGCCAGCAGCCAAGGGACAAACTATGGCTACACCTTC. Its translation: CASSQGTNYGYTF.

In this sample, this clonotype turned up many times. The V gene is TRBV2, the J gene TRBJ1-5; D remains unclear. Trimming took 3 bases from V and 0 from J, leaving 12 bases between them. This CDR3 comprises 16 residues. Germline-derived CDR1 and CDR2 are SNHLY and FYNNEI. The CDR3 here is CASSEGARVSNQPQHF. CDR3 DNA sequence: TGTGCCAGCAGTGAGGGAGCTAGGGTTAGCAATCAGCCCCAGCATTTT.

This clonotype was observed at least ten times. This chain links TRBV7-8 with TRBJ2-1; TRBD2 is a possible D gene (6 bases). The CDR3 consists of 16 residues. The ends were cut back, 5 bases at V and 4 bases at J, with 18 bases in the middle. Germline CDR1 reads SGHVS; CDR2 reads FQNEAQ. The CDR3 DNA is TGTGCCAGCAGCACAAGAAGGAGGGCTGAATACAATGAGCAGTTCTTC. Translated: CASSTRRRAEYNEQFF.

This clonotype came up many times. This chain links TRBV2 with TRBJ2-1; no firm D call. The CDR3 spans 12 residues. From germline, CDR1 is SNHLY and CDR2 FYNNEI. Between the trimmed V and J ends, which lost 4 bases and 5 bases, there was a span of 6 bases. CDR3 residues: CASSARDNEQFF. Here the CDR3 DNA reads TGTGCCAGCAGTGCGCGCGACAATGAGCAGTTCTTC.

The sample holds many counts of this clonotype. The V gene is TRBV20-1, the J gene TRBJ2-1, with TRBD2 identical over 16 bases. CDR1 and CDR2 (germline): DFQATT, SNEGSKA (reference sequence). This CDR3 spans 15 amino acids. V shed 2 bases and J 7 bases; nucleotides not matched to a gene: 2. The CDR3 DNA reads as TGCAGTGCTAGAACGGGACTAGCGGGGGGGAATGAGCAGTTCTTC. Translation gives CSARTGLAGGNEQFF.

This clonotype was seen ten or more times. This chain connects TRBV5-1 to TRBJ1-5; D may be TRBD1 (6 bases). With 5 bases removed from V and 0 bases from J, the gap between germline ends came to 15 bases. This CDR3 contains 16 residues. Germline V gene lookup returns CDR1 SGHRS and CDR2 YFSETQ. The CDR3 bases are TGCGCCAGCAGTCCGGGACACTCAAATAGCAATCAGCCCCAGCATTTT. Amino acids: CASSPGHSNSNQPQHF.

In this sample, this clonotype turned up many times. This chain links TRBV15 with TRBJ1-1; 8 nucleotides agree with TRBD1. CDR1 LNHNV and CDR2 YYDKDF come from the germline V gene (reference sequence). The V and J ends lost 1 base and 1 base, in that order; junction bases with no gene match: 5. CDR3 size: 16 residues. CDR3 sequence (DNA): TGTGCCACCAGCAGAGTGACAGGGGAGGAGAACACTGAAGCTTTCTTT. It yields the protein CATSRVTGEENTEAFF.

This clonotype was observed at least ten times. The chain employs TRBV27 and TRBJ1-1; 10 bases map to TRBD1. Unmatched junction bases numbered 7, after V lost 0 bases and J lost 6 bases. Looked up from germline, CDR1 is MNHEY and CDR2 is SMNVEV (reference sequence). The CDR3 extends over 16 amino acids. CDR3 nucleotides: TGTGCCAGCAGTTTATCTCGGGGACAGGGGAGTGCTGAAGCTTTCTTT. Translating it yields CASSLSRGQGSAEAFF.

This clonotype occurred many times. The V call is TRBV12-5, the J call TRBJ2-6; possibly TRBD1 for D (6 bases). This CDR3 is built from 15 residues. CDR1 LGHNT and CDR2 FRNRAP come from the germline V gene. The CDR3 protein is CAAMDSDSGANVLTF. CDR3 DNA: TGTGCCGCCATGGACAGTGACTCTGGGGCCAACGTCCTGACTTTC.

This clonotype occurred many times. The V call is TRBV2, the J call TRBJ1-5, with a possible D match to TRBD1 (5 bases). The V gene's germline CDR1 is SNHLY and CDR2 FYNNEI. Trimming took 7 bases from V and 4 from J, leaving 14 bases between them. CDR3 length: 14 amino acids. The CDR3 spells CASTPGPLNQPQHF. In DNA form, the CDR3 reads TGTGCCAGCACACCGGGACCGCTTAATCAGCCCCAGCATTTT.

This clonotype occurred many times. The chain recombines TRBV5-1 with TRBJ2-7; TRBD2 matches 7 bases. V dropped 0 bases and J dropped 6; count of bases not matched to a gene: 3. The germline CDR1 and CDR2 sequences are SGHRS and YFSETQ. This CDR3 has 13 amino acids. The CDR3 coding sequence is TGCGCCAGCAGCTTGGAACTAGCGAGCGAGCAGTACTTC. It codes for CASSLELASEQYF.

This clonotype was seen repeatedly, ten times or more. For the CDR3, the DNA is TGTGCCAGCCTGGACAGGAACATGAACACTGAAGCTTTCTTT. Translation: CASLDRNMNTEAFF. This rearrangement joins TRBV5-6 to TRBJ1-1; 7 bases line up with TRBD1. J gave up 0 bases and V 7 bases, and 6 bases lay outside the gene matches. CDR1 and CDR2 from the germline V gene are SGHDT and YYEEEE. The CDR3 has 14 amino acids.

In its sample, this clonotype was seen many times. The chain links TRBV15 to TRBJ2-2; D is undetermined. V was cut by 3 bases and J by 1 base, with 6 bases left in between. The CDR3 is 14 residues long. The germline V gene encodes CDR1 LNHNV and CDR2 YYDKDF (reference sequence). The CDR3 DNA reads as TGTGCCACCAGCAGGGGATTGAACACCGGGGAGCTGTTTTTT. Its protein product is CATSRGLNTGELFF.

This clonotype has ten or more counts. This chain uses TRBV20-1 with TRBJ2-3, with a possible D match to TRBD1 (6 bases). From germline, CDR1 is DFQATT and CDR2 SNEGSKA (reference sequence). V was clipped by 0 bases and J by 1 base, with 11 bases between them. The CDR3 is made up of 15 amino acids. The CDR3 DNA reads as TGCAGTGCTAGAGATTCAGGGGCCGGCACAGATACGCAGTATTTT. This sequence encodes CSARDSGAGTDTQYF.

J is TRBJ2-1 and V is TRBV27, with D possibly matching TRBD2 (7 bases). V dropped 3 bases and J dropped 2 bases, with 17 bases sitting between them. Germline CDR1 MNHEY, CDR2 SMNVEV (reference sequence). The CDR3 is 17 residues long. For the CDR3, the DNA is TGTGCCAGCAGTTTCGCCTGGGGAGGGGGGGCCTACAATGAGCAGTTCTTC. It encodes CASSFAWGGGAYNEQFF.

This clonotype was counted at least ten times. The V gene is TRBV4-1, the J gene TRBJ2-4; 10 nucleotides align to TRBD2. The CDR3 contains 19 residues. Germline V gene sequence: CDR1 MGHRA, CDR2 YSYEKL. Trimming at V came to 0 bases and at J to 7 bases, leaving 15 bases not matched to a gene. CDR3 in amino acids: CASSQEWGVAGGLGNIQYF. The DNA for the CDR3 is TGCGCCAGCAGCCAAGAGTGGGGAGTAGCGGGGGGACTAGGCAACATTCAGTACTTC.